This T cell receptor beta chain was captured by sequencing in a study of blood T cell repertoires in COVID-19. Study-level information: From T cells, B-cell-depleted T cells, or PBMCs came the material, which was cDNA or gDNA.

Sequencing was performed with immunoSEQ multiplex PCR; in TCRdb, only in-frame clones are kept and a portion is missing. This sample has over 150,000 clones, with around 90% found just once. Adults between about 18 and 95 years of age took part from 24 US areas. Participant-reported clinical history was the basis for cohort assignment. Donors of Cohort 3 who recovered were those that had two negative PCRs, clearance, or symptom resolution. The source is a young woman who had recovered from COVID-19. Sequencing was performed on PBMCs or T cells enriched from blood (not recorded which).

This CDR3 reads CATPGTGGGGELFF. The CDR3 bases are TGTGCCACCCCCGGGACAGGGGGAGGAGGGGAGCTGTTTTTT. This sequence joins TRBV24-1 and TRBJ2-2; TRBD1 agrees at 11 bases. The CDR3 contains 14 residues. Germline V gene data show CDR1 as KGHDR and CDR2 as SFDVKD. The V and J ends lost 9 bases and 8 bases, in that order; junction bases with no gene match: 7.